A single sample is the source of the 27 T cell receptor beta chains below, sequenced in a study of blood T cells in healthy people across ages (dated by TCRdb to about 2015). The library came from 5' RACE. The reads were generated on an Illumina HiSeq 2500. The second PCR ran for roughly 7 to 11 cycles and used a J-beta primer mix along with a sample-barcoded 5' primer. TCRdb reran the public reads through fastp at Q25 and MiXCR, keeping productive beta chains. Rows are combined by CDR3 protein, so each entry shows the most common genes and DNA. The sample records roughly 1 million distinct CDR3 sequences, less than 25% of which are singletons. The ten largest clones represent approximately 0.75% of the sample. This sample also belongs to another study, concerning T cells of mothers and their children.

Sequencing was performed on blood. These receptors were obtained from a girl aged 2 to 10 in good health.

This clonotype was seen a handful of times. This sequence joins TRBV7-2 and TRBJ2-4; 13 bases line up with TRBD2. Germline V gives CDR1 SGHTA, CDR2 FQGNSA. V lost 7 bases, J lost 9 bases, and 12 bases stayed unmatched. CDR3 length: 16 residues. The CDR3 DNA follows: TGTGCCAGCATCCAACAACTAGCGGGAGGGGGAGGCATTCAGTACTTC. It is translated as CASIQQLAGGGGIQYF.

This clonotype occurred a few times. The V and J genes are TRBV7-3 and TRBJ2-1, with 13 bases aligning to TRBD2. The CDR3 spans 18 residues. Germline assignment: CDR1 SGHTA and CDR2 FQGTGA. V shed 5 bases and J 1 base; nucleotides not matched to a gene: 8. Written as DNA, the CDR3 is TGTGCCAGCAGCCCCGGACTAGCGGGAGAAGTATCCTACAATGAGCAGTTCTTC. It is translated as CASSPGLAGEVSYNEQFF.

CDR3 DNA: TGCAGTGCTAGAGATCCTTGGGGTCGGGCTTTCTTT. Its protein is CSARDPWGRAFF. The genes are TRBV20-1 and TRBJ1-1; D is uncertain. V lost 0 bases and J lost 11, with 13 bases in between. This CDR3 is built from 12 residues. Looked up from germline, CDR1 is DFQATT and CDR2 is SNEGSKA (reference sequence).

For the CDR3, the DNA is TGCAGCGCCACCGGGGGAGAAAAACTGTTTTTT. Translated, it gives CSATGGEKLFF. The gene calls are TRBV29-1 and TRBJ1-4, with D possibly TRBD1 on 5 matching bases. V lost 7 bases and J lost 8, with 11 bases in between. Germline V gene data show CDR1 as SQVTM and CDR2 as ANQGSEA. This CDR3 comprises 11 residues.

The chain uses TRBV4-1 and TRBJ1-1; no clear D. CDR3 length: 12 amino acids. The V end was cut by 5 bases, the J end by 1 base, with 5 bases between. Germline V gives CDR1 MGHRA, CDR2 YSYEKL. CDR3 amino acids: CASSMGNTEAFF. For the CDR3, the DNA is TGCGCCAGCAGCATGGGGAACACTGAAGCTTTCTTT.

A note on this clonotype: The junction does not match germline at one end; this may be a read error. This sequence joins TRBV15 and TRBJ2-5, with D possibly being TRBD2 (7 bases). The CDR3 runs to 16 residues. Germline V lookup: CDR1 LNHNV, CDR2 YYDKDF (reference sequence). CDR3 DNA: TGTGCCACCAGCAGAGAATATTCGGGGGGCGGAGAGGCCCAGTACTTC. Encoded protein: CATSREYSGGGEAQYF.

This clonotype was seen a handful of times. V gene TRBV4-1 combines with J gene TRBJ1-6; no reliable D call. V was trimmed by 1 base and J by 5 bases, leaving 3 bases between them. Germline CDR1 and CDR2: MGHRA and YSYEKL. The CDR3 runs to 13 residues. The CDR3 is CASSQADNSPLHF. The CDR3 DNA reads as TGCGCCAGCAGCCAAGCAGATAATTCACCCCTCCACTTT.

Points on this clonotype: Without the conserved terminal phenylalanine or tryptophan, this CDR3 likely stems from a read error. This chain uses TRBV29-1 with TRBJ2-5; tentative D call: TRBD1 (6 bases). The end of the DNA is better explained by TRBJ2-7, so the J call may be wrong. Germline CDR1 SQVTM, CDR2 ANQGSEA. The CDR3 has 13 amino acids. The CDR3 sequence: CSVKGHLSYEQYS. The CDR3 DNA is TGCAGCGTAAAGGGACACCTCTCCTACGAGCAGTACTCC.

This sequence joins TRBV7-9 and TRBJ2-6, with 7 bases lining up with TRBD1. CDR1 is SEHNR and CDR2 is FQNEAQ in the germline V gene (reference sequence). This CDR3 comprises 17 residues. With 5 bases clipped from V and 2 bases from J, the junction kept 9 bases outside the gene matches. The CDR3 protein is CASSQPGQRTGANVLTF. CDR3 sequence (DNA): TGTGCCAGCAGCCAACCGGGACAGAGAACTGGGGCCAACGTCCTGACTTTC.

The rearrangement links TRBV6-2 or TRBV6-3 to TRBJ2-1; D is unclear. The length of the CDR3 is 17 residues. CDR1 and CDR2 from the germline V gene are MNHEY and SVGEGT. The ends were cut back, 3 bases at V and 2 bases at J, with 17 bases in the middle. CDR3 nucleotides: TGTGCCAGCAGTTATATCCCCCGGTGGGCGACCTACAATGAGCAGTTCTTC. Translated: CASSYIPRWATYNEQFF.

This chain links TRBV5-1 with TRBJ2-3; no clear D. Trimming shortened V by 0 bases and J by 6 bases, and 8 bases separated the two germline ends. There are 13 residues in the CDR3. The germline V gene has CDR1 SGHRS and CDR2 YFSETQ. In nucleotides, the CDR3 is TGCGCCAGCAGCTTGGACGTGGAGGATACGCAGTATTTT. Its translation: CASSLDVEDTQYF.

The V and J genes are TRBV7-2 and TRBJ2-4, with 8 bases identical to TRBD2. Trimming took 4 bases from V and 2 from J; bases not matched to a gene: 4. The CDR3 runs 15 residues. Germline V gene sequence: CDR1 SGHTA, CDR2 FQGNSA. The CDR3 is CASSSLAGTKNIQYF. For the CDR3, the DNA is TGTGCCAGCAGCTCCCTAGCGGGTACCAAAAACATTCAGTACTTC. Full variable domain (outside the CDR3, taken from reference TRBV7-2 and TRBJ2-4): GAGVSQSPSNKVTEKGKDVELRCDPISGHTALYWYRQSLGQGLEFLIYFQGNSAPDKSGLPSDRFSAERTGGSVSTLTIQRTQQEDSAVYLCASSSLAGTKNIQYFGAGTRLSVL.

The CDR3 reads CATSDGVGGYTF. Written as DNA, the CDR3 is TGTGCCACCAGTGATGGGGTGGGCGGCTACACCTTC. V and J are TRBV24-1 and TRBJ1-2; D gene uncertain. V lost 3 bases, J lost 8 bases, and 9 bases lay in between. The CDR3 has 12 residues. Germline-derived CDR1 and CDR2 are KGHDR and SFDVKD.

The V call is TRBV19, the J call TRBJ1-2; no clear D. The CDR3 contains 12 residues. Germline V gene lookup returns CDR1 LNHDA and CDR2 SQIVND (reference sequence). The V end was cut by 10 bases, the J end by 6 bases, with 15 bases between. CDR3 protein: CATLAAMDGYTF. Here the CDR3 DNA reads TGTGCCACCCTGGCCGCTATGGATGGCTACACCTTC. The full variable domain, completed using reference TRBV19 and TRBJ1-2, is DGGITQSPKYLFRKEGQNVTLSCEQNLNHDAMYWYRQDPGQGLRLIYYSQIVNDFQKGDIAEGYSVSREKKESFPLTVTSAQKNPTAFYLCATLAAMDGYTFGSGTRLTVV.

This clonotype was recorded a few times. The chain carries TRBV28 and TRBJ1-3; D gene unclear. V lost 0 bases and J lost 0, with 18 bases in between. Germline V lookup: CDR1 MDHEN, CDR2 SYDVKM. CDR3 size: 19 residues. The CDR3 DNA follows: TGTGCCAGCAGTTTATGGAGGTCAGAGATTAGAGACTCTGGAAACACCATATATTTT. It is translated as CASSLWRSEIRDSGNTIYF. Filled out from reference TRBV28 and TRBJ1-3, the complete variable domain reads DVKVTQSSRYLVKRTGEKVFLECVQDMDHENMFWYRQDPGLGLRLIYFSYDVKMKEKGDIPEGYSVSREKKERFSLILESASTNQTSMYLCASSLWRSEIRDSGNTIYFGEGSWLTVV.

In this sample, this clonotype turned up a few times. This sequence joins TRBV10-3 and TRBJ2-3, with 8 bases aligning to TRBD1. Trimming removed 3 bases from V and 2 bases from J; junction bases left unmatched: 4. Germline V gene data show CDR1 as ENHRY and CDR2 as SYGVKD. This CDR3 comprises 15 residues. CDR3 sequence reads: CAISDSGGYTDTQYF. CDR3 DNA sequence: TGTGCCATCAGTGATTCAGGGGGCTACACAGATACGCAGTATTTT.

This clonotype was detected many times. At one boundary the junction diverges from the germline segment, which might be a read error. The chain links TRBV12-3 or TRBV12-4 to TRBJ1-4; tentative D call: TRBD1 (6 bases). CDR3 size: 12 residues. The CDR3: CASSLGGEKLFF. The CDR3 DNA sequence: TGTGCCAGCAGCTTAGGGGGTGAAAAACTGTTTTTT.

The rearrangement links TRBV29-1 to TRBJ2-2; no clear D. Per germline, CDR1 SQVTM and CDR2 ANQGSEA. The V and J ends lost 4 bases and 4 bases respectively, with 13 bases between them. The CDR3 sequence is 14 residues long. CDR3 region: CSVVWLESTGELFF. CDR3 nucleotides: TGCAGCGTTGTGTGGTTAGAGAGCACCGGGGAGCTGTTTTTT.

In this sample, this clonotype turned up a few times. V gene TRBV7-8 combines with J gene TRBJ1-5; weak D call: TRBD1 (5 bases). Germline CDR1 and CDR2: SGHVS and FQNEAQ. Trimming took 4 bases from V and 5 from J, leaving 18 bases between them. The CDR3 runs 16 residues. For the CDR3, the DNA is TGTGCCAGCAGCTCTTACGGGGGGGGGATTCATCAGCCCCAGCATTTT. It is translated as CASSSYGGGIHQPQHF.

This clonotype was seen more than once but under ten times. The V and J genes are TRBV11-3 and TRBJ2-1; D is ambiguous. V lost 8 bases to trimming and J lost 4 bases, with 15 bases between them. Germline CDR1 is SGHNT and CDR2 is YENEEA. The CDR3 is 14 residues long. CDR3 bases: TGTGCCAGCCGGTTTTCGACATTATACAATGAGCAGTTCTTC. The encoded protein is CASRFSTLYNEQFF.

V gene TRBV20-1 combines with J gene TRBJ1-2; the D gene is possibly TRBD1 (5 bases). Deletions cut 6 bases from V and 3 bases from J, with 14 bases between. Germline V CDR1 and CDR2: DFQATT, SNEGSKA (reference sequence). This CDR3 contains 13 residues. The CDR3 protein is CSAGRAWDYGYTF. The CDR3 region has the DNA TGCAGTGCCGGCAGGGCATGGGACTATGGCTACACCTTC.

This clonotype came up a few times. The CDR3 DNA is TGTGCCAGCAGTGTTCCAATAGCGGGGGGAACCTACGAGCAGTACTTC. Amino acid sequence: CASSVPIAGGTYEQYF. This chain joins TRBV6-1 and TRBJ2-5, with 10 bases fitting TRBD2. The end of the DNA aligns better with TRBJ2-7, so the J call may be wrong. Germline lookup yields CDR1 MNHNS and CDR2 SASEGT. The CDR3 totals 16 residues.

The gene calls are TRBV13 and TRBJ2-1; maybe TRBD1 (5 bases). The J call may be in error: the DNA end matches TRBJ2-5 better. The CDR3 is made up of 13 amino acids. Germline V gives CDR1 PRHDT, CDR2 FYEKMQ (reference sequence). The DNA for the CDR3 is TGTGCCAGCAGCTTCGGACACGAAGAGACCCAGTACTTC. Amino acids: CASSFGHEETQYF.

This clonotype came up once. Its ends do not fully match the called genes, so a read error is possible. V usage is TRBV12-3 or TRBV12-4 and J usage is TRBJ1-2; D ambiguous. CDR3 length: 12 amino acids. Written as DNA, the CDR3 is TGTGCCAGCAGTTTACAGGACTATGGCTACCCCTTC. Amino acid sequence: CASSLQDYGYPF.

The gene calls are TRBV6-6 and TRBJ2-1, with D perhaps matching TRBD1 (8 bases). V was shortened by 6 bases and J by 4 bases, with 19 bases between the two germline ends. This CDR3 contains 16 residues. The germline gives CDR1 MNHNY, CDR2 SVGAGI (reference sequence). The CDR3 coding sequence is TGTGCCAGCAGCCCAGGGGGCTTGGGGGGGTACAATGAGCAGTTCTTC. This sequence encodes CASSPGGLGGYNEQFF.

The genes are TRBV5-1 and TRBJ2-7, with a tentative D call TRBD1 (6 bases). Germline CDR1 is SGHRS and CDR2 is YFSETQ. The CDR3 has 14 residues. V lost 7 bases and J lost 6, with 20 bases in between. CDR3 coding DNA: TGCGCCAGCTACGACACCGGTACAGGGCTCGAGCAGTACTTC. This translates into CASYDTGTGLEQYF. Filled out from reference TRBV5-1 and TRBJ2-7, the complete variable domain reads KAGVTQTPRYLIKTRGQQVTLSCSPISGHRSVSWYQQTPGQGLQFLFEYFSETQRNKGNFPGRFSGRQFSNSRSEMNVSTLELGDSALYLCASYDTGTGLEQYFGPGTRLTVT.

This rearrangement joins TRBV6-2 or TRBV6-3 to TRBJ1-1; 11 nucleotides agree with TRBD1. This CDR3 comprises 15 residues. CDR1 MNHEY and CDR2 SVGEGT come from the germline V gene. The V segment lost 3 bases and the J segment 7 bases; nucleotides outside the gene matches: 7. DNA for the CDR3: TGTGCCAGCAGTTATCACGGACAGGGGGCCCGTGAAGCTTTCTTT. It is translated as CASSYHGQGAREAFF.